This TCR beta chain comes out of a study of technical replicates of blood from a handful of donors. This CDR3 spans 16 amino acids. Germline-derived CDR1 and CDR2 are SGHNT and YYREEE (reference sequence). J gave up 5 bases and V 5 bases, and 12 bases lay outside the gene matches. Profiled with immunoSEQ multiplex PCR; TCRdb holds only in-frame clones, not every one. The sample lists about 99,000 clones; roughly 96% were seen once. Material: T cells isolated from PBMCs. The chain links TRBV5-4 to TRBJ2-7; 11 nucleotides agree with TRBD1. The clonotype was recovered from a human donor in good health. The CDR3 bases are TGTGCCAGCAGTTCACCGGGACAGGGGGATTTAAACGAGCAGTACTTC. Translation: CASSSPGQGDLNEQYF.